A single sample gave rise to the 8 T cell receptor beta chains below, sequenced in a study of blood T cell repertoires in COVID-19. Profiled with immunoSEQ multiplex PCR; TCRdb holds only in-frame clones, not every one. The sample comprises 250,000 to 350,000 clones, approximately 86% of which are singletons, and 0.8% to 1% rests with the top ten. The source material was PBMCs or T cells enriched from blood (not recorded which). The origin of the receptors is a woman in her thirties who had recovered from COVID-19.

The chain links TRBV7-3 to TRBJ1-1, with 7 bases identical to TRBD1. The CDR3 runs 16 residues. Per germline, CDR1 SGHTA and CDR2 FQGTGA. The V and J ends lost 2 bases and 1 base, in that order; junction bases with no gene match: 7. The DNA of the CDR3 is TGTGCCAGCAGCTTACTAGGGGGCGGTTGGAACACTGAAGCTTTCTTT. Translated, it gives CASSLLGGGWNTEAFF.

This chain connects TRBV27 to TRBJ1-6; D remains unclear. Per germline, CDR1 MNHEY and CDR2 SMNVEV (reference sequence). Trimming left V 8 bases short and J 3 bases short, with 17 bases between. CDR3 size: 16 residues. The CDR3 loop is CASGSNAGNYNSPLHF. Here the CDR3 DNA reads TGTGCCAGCGGGTCGAATGCGGGTAACTATAATTCACCCCTCCACTTT.

J is TRBJ2-5 and V is TRBV6-5, with 13 bases that match TRBD2. The CDR3 runs 15 residues. Germline loops: CDR1 MNHEY, CDR2 SVGAGI. V shed 5 bases and J 5 bases; nucleotides not matched to a gene: 5. The CDR3 reads CASSQLAGGLETQYF. The DNA of the CDR3 is TGTGCCAGCAGTCAACTAGCGGGAGGGCTTGAGACCCAGTACTTC.

The V call is TRBV6-5, the J call TRBJ1-2; D possibly corresponds to TRBD1 (6 bases). Germline CDR1 reads MNHEY; CDR2 reads SVGAGI. The CDR3 has 13 amino acids. The germline V and J ends were trimmed by 5 bases and 7 bases, with 14 bases remaining between them. The CDR3 loop reads CASSSTGIAGYTF. The CDR3 bases are TGTGCCAGCAGTAGTACAGGGATTGCTGGCTACACCTTC.

This clone was seen only once. This chain joins TRBV9 and TRBJ1-2, with D possibly being TRBD1 (6 bases). The CDR3 sequence is 19 residues long. Germline V gene data show CDR1 as SGDLS and CDR2 as YYNGEE. V shed 2 bases and J shed 2 bases, with 25 bases lying between them. The CDR3: CASSVIVSGEGGPNYGYTF. CDR3 in DNA: TGTGCCAGCAGCGTCATAGTATCCGGCGAGGGGGGGCCAAACTATGGCTACACCTTC.

The sample holds a few counts of this clone. This rearrangement joins TRBV9 to TRBJ2-7, with TRBD2 matching 9 bases. The CDR3 sequence is 14 residues long. The J segment lost 6 bases and the V segment lost 4 bases, leaving 8 bases of the junction unmatched. Per germline, CDR1 SGDLS and CDR2 YYNGEE. CDR3 DNA sequence: TGTGCCAGCAGCCCTCCGGGACTAGCAGGCGAGCAGTACTTC. Its protein is CASSPPGLAGEQYF.

The genes are TRBV20-1 and TRBJ1-1, with D possibly TRBD1 on 5 matching bases. Trimming left V 3 bases short and J 1 base short, with 12 bases between. The CDR3 length is 14 residues. Germline CDR1 reads DFQATT; CDR2 reads SNEGSKA (reference sequence). The CDR3 region is CSASHRRGNTEAFF. CDR3 DNA: TGCAGTGCTAGTCACAGGAGGGGGAACACTGAAGCTTTCTTT.

The chain employs TRBV5-1 and TRBJ1-4; TRBD1 matches 7 bases. V was clipped by 4 bases and J by 4 bases; unmatched bases: 4. Germline-derived CDR1 and CDR2 are SGHRS and YFSETQ. The CDR3 consists of 14 residues. CDR3 residues: CASSTGQDNEKLFF. CDR3 coding DNA: TGCGCCAGCAGCACAGGACAGGATAATGAAAAACTGTTTTTT.